Presented here are 25 T cell receptor beta chains from one specimen sequenced in a study of shared clonotypes between healthy human individuals (dated by TCRdb to about 2020). Receptors were amplified or captured by the immunoSEQ multiplex PCR assay. TCRdb limited this immuneACCESS table to in-frame rearrangements with V and J called. A share of clones is missing; checked studies link under half to unresolved V genes, and the rest is unexplained. Within this sample are 980,000 or so clones, with 76% of them counted one time only. About 1.5% of the sample comes from the top ten. Material: memory CD4+ T cells sorted from blood. This specimen's cell subset or site label, interpreted: CD45RA-negative fraction. The receptors derive from a man aged 18-30 years in good health.

V gene TRBV6-4 combines with J gene TRBJ2-1; the match to TRBD2 covers 8 bases. V lost 5 bases, J lost 2 bases, and 2 bases stayed unmatched. Germline V gene sequence: CDR1 MRHNA, CDR2 SNTAGT. CDR3 length: 14 amino acids. The CDR3 is CASSPGLAYNEQFF. The CDR3 nucleotides are TGTGCCAGCAGTCCGGGACTAGCCTACAATGAGCAGTTCTTC.

V gene TRBV6-5 combines with J gene TRBJ1-4; unclear D gene. Trimming shortened V by 5 bases and J by 8 bases, and 15 bases separated the two germline ends. This CDR3 is 14 amino acids long. The V gene's germline CDR1 is MNHEY and CDR2 SVGAGI. CDR3 region: CASSPRAGDEKLFF. CDR3 sequence (DNA): TGTGCCAGCAGTCCTCGCGCGGGAGACGAAAAACTGTTTTTT.

V gene TRBV28 combines with J gene TRBJ2-1; D possibly matches TRBD1 or TRBD2 (6 bases each). Deletions cut 3 bases from V and 5 bases from J, with 20 bases between. There are 17 residues in the CDR3. The germline CDR1 and CDR2 sequences are MDHEN and SYDVKM. The CDR3 DNA reads as TGTGCCAGCAGTTTGAGGTTGGGGGGCCCCTCTCACAATGAGCAGTTCTTC. It specifies CASSLRLGGPSHNEQFF.

The chain links TRBV27 to TRBJ2-6, with D tentatively TRBD1 (5 bases). The CDR3 sequence is 20 residues long. The V end lost 3 bases, the J end lost 0 bases, and 21 bases lay between the germline ends. The V gene's germline CDR1 is MNHEY and CDR2 SMNVEV (reference sequence). This chain's CDR3 is CASSFLPPTAFSSGANVLTF. CDR3 in DNA: TGTGCCAGCAGTTTTCTGCCCCCGACAGCCTTTAGCTCTGGGGCCAACGTCCTGACTTTC.

V usage is TRBV2 and J usage is TRBJ2-7; possible D gene TRBD2, 5 bases. The CDR3 totals 12 residues. In germline, CDR1 is SNHLY, CDR2 FYNNEI. The V end was cut by 8 bases, the J end by 2 bases, with 10 bases between. Here the CDR3 DNA reads TGTGCCAGCGGACTGATCGCCTACGAGCAGTACTTC. Protein sequence: CASGLIAYEQYF.

The chain combines TRBV28 with TRBJ2-4; 9 positions agree with TRBD1. The trim removed 2 bases at V and 11 bases at J, leaving 4 bases unmatched. This CDR3 spans 13 amino acids. Germline V gene lookup returns CDR1 MDHEN and CDR2 SYDVKM. The CDR3 DNA reads TGTGCCAGCAGTTTACCCGGGACAGGGCTTCAGTACTTC. The encoded protein is CASSLPGTGLQYF.

V is TRBV5-1 and J is TRBJ1-2; no clear D. V was trimmed by 3 bases and J by 7 bases, leaving 19 bases between them. The CDR3 covers 15 residues. Per germline, CDR1 SGHRS and CDR2 YFSETQ. The CDR3 sequence is CASSSTAGNLGGYTF. In nucleotides, the CDR3 is TGCGCCAGCAGCTCGACGGCGGGGAACCTCGGTGGCTACACCTTC. Full variable domain (remainder filled in from reference TRBV5-1 and TRBJ1-2): KAGVTQTPRYLIKTRGQQVTLSCSPISGHRSVSWYQQTPGQGLQFLFEYFSETQRNKGNFPGRFSGRQFSNSRSEMNVSTLELGDSALYLCASSSTAGNLGGYTFGSGTRLTVV.

The CDR3 sequence: CASSLVSGTGETQYF. The CDR3 nucleotides read TGTGCCAGCAGCTTGGTATCCGGGACGGGGGAGACCCAGTACTTC. The V gene is TRBV5-4, the J gene TRBJ2-5; D may correspond to TRBD1 or TRBD2 (5 bases each). The V gene lost 0 bases and the J gene lost 5 bases, with 14 bases spanning the gap. From germline, CDR1 is SGHNT and CDR2 YYREEE (reference sequence). This CDR3 has 15 amino acids.

V is TRBV6-1 and J is TRBJ1-2; D remains ambiguous. Germline V lookup: CDR1 MNHNS, CDR2 SASEGT. Trimming removed 4 bases from V and 8 bases from J, with 20 bases in between. This CDR3 contains 15 residues. Written as DNA, the CDR3 is TGTGCCAGCAGTGCGTCGACCGCGGAGATGAGAGGCTACACCTTC. The encoded protein is CASSASTAEMRGYTF.

The V call is TRBV19, the J call TRBJ2-3; D uncertain. Germline V gene data show CDR1 as LNHDA and CDR2 as SQIVND (reference sequence). The CDR3 loop spans 16 amino acids. Deletions cut 1 base from V and 1 base from J, with 12 bases between. CDR3 region: CASSIAQGGGTDTQYF. As DNA, the CDR3 is TGTGCCAGTAGTATAGCCCAAGGTGGAGGCACAGATACGCAGTATTTT.

The rearrangement uses TRBV10-3 and TRBJ1-4, with TRBD1 identical over 9 bases. The ends lost 5 bases at V and 7 bases at J; junction bases unmatched: 2. Germline CDR1 and CDR2: ENHRY and SYGVKD. This CDR3 has 13 residues. The CDR3 here is CAISPGQGEKLFF. The CDR3 DNA is TGTGCCATCAGTCCGGGACAGGGTGAAAAACTGTTTTTT.

CDR3 sequence: CASSGGGPWFF. The CDR3 DNA reads TGTGCCAGCAGTGGGGGGGGGCCCTGGTTCTTC. This chain connects TRBV6-4 to TRBJ2-1; D is perhaps TRBD2 (7 bases). The CDR3 length is 11 residues. The germline V and J ends were trimmed by 4 bases and 15 bases, with 13 bases remaining between them. Germline V gives CDR1 MRHNA, CDR2 SNTAGT.

This sequence joins TRBV7-3 and TRBJ2-7, with TRBD2 identical over 9 bases. Germline V gene lookup returns CDR1 SGHTA and CDR2 FQGTGA. V gave up 2 bases and J gave up 2 bases; unmatched junction bases: 4. The CDR3 length is 15 residues. In DNA, the CDR3 is TGTGCCAGCAGCTTATCTAGCGGGGTGGCCTACGAGCAGTACTTC. Protein: CASSLSSGVAYEQYF.

Comment on this clone: This could be a read error, since a much larger clone is one nucleotide away. V is TRBV28 and J is TRBJ2-3; D gene ambiguous. Trimming left V 3 bases short and J 5 bases short, with 3 bases between. CDR1 and CDR2 from the germline V gene are MDHEN and SYDVKM. The CDR3 is 11 residues long. CDR3 loop: CASSFGDTQYF. Here the CDR3 DNA reads TGTGCCAGCAGTTTCGGAGATACGCAGTATTTT.

The chain is built from TRBV5-8 and TRBJ1-2, with 7 bases lining up with TRBD1. This CDR3 is 14 amino acids long. Germline V CDR1 and CDR2: SGHTS, YDEGEE. V trimming: 7 bases; J trimming: 4 bases; junction bases outside the gene matches: 10. The CDR3 region has the DNA TGTGCCAGCCGACTCCGAGGGGGCACCTATGGCTACACCTTC. Translated, it gives CASRLRGGTYGYTF. The full variable domain, rest sourced from reference TRBV5-8 and TRBJ1-2, is EAGVTQSPTHLIKTRGQQATLRCSPISGHTSVYWYQQALGLGLQFLLWYDEGEERNRGNFPPRFSGRQFPNYSSELNVNALELEDSALYLCASRLRGGTYGYTFGSGTRLTVV.

The chain joins TRBV6-1 to TRBJ1-3; D remains ambiguous. In germline, CDR1 is MNHNS, CDR2 SASEGT. The length of the CDR3 is 12 residues. V shed 7 bases and J shed 6 bases, with 10 bases lying between them. CDR3 sequence (DNA): TGTGCCAGCACCTTGGGCCTAAACACCATATATTTT. This sequence encodes CASTLGLNTIYF.

The V gene is TRBV11-2, the J gene TRBJ2-2; no reliable D call. This CDR3 comprises 16 residues. V lost 6 bases and J 2 bases, leaving 16 bases between the germline ends. Germline assignment: CDR1 SGHAT and CDR2 FQNNGV. CDR3 bases: TGTGCCAGCAGAAAATCCGGGCGAGTCAACACCGGGGAGCTGTTTTTT. Its translation: CASRKSGRVNTGELFF. The whole variable domain, remainder taken from reference TRBV11-2 and TRBJ2-2, is EAGVAQSPRYKIIEKRQSVAFWCNPISGHATLYWYQQILGQGPKLLIQFQNNGVVDDSQLPKDRFSAERLKGVDSTLKIQPAKLEDSAVYLCASRKSGRVNTGELFFGEGSRLTVL.

CDR3 sequence (DNA): TGTGCCAGCAGCGTCGGCTGGGAGGGAGAGACCCAGTACTTC. It translates to CASSVGWEGETQYF. The chain joins TRBV9 to TRBJ2-5; TRBD2 matches 7 bases. The junction had 5 bases not matched to a gene; V was cut back by 2 bases and J by 4 bases. Germline V gives CDR1 SGDLS, CDR2 YYNGEE. The CDR3 is 14 amino acids.

The rearrangement links TRBV7-9 to TRBJ2-5, with D unresolved. CDR1 is SEHNR, CDR2 FQNEAQ, per germline (reference sequence). Trimming shortened V by 2 bases and J by 4 bases, and 11 bases separated the two germline ends. The CDR3 runs 14 residues. The CDR3 region is CASSLITTPETQYF. DNA of the CDR3: TGTGCCAGCAGCTTAATCACTACCCCAGAGACCCAGTACTTC.

This chain links TRBV6-5 with TRBJ2-3, with D possibly matching TRBD2 (5 bases). Germline assignment: CDR1 MNHEY and CDR2 SVGAGI. The CDR3 consists of 15 residues. V was cut by 6 bases and J by 2 bases, with 15 bases left in between. The CDR3 protein is CASSLAATVTDTQYF. CDR3 DNA: TGTGCCAGCAGCCTAGCCGCCACAGTCACAGATACGCAGTATTTT.

The rearrangement links TRBV20-1 to TRBJ1-1; no clear D. The CDR3 length is 10 residues. The V end lost 3 bases, the J end lost 6 bases, and 5 bases lay between the germline ends. Per the germline V gene, CDR1 is DFQATT and CDR2 is SNEGSKA (reference sequence). For the CDR3, the DNA is TGCAGTGCTAGTCTAGCTGAAGCTTTCTTT. This codes for CSASLAEAFF.

The gene calls are TRBV18 and TRBJ1-6; D is possibly TRBD1 (5 bases). The CDR3 sequence is 17 residues long. Germline loops: CDR1 KGHSH, CDR2 LQKENI. V was pared by 3 bases and J by 10 bases, with 22 bases between. CDR3 loop: CASSPRPLGVEVSPLHF. CDR3 in DNA: TGTGCCAGCTCACCGAGACCACTGGGGGTAGAGGTCTCACCCCTCCACTTT.

This clone was detected many times. V gene TRBV2 combines with J gene TRBJ2-7, with 7 bases identical to TRBD2. V was clipped by 8 bases and J by 7 bases; unmatched bases: 14. Per the germline V gene, CDR1 is SNHLY and CDR2 is FYNNEI. The CDR3 consists of 14 residues. CDR3 nucleotide sequence: TGTGCCAGCGGGGGGGACTGGGAGATGCGGGAGCAGTACTTC. Its protein product is CASGGDWEMREQYF.

The chain joins TRBV5-1 to TRBJ2-2; TRBD2 agrees at 12 bases. CDR1 and CDR2 (germline): SGHRS, YFSETQ. J was trimmed by 3 bases and V by 3 bases; bases with no gene match: 3. CDR3 size: 16 residues. The CDR3 sequence: CASSSRLAGDTGELFF. CDR3 nucleotide sequence: TGCGCCAGCAGCTCACGACTAGCGGGAGACACCGGGGAGCTGTTTTTT.

The chain joins TRBV18 to TRBJ1-4; the D gene is possibly TRBD1 (5 bases). V lost 6 bases and J lost 4, with 12 bases in between. Per the germline V gene, CDR1 is KGHSH and CDR2 is LQKENI. CDR3 length: 14 amino acids. Written as DNA, the CDR3 is TGTGCCAGCTCTTTAGGGACGATTAATGAAAAACTGTTTTTT. Protein sequence: CASSLGTINEKLFF.